This T cell receptor beta chain was captured by sequencing in a study of OX40 agonist ivuxolimab in advanced cancers. The table came from immunoSEQ multiplex PCR; TCRdb's copy has only in-frame clones and leaves some out. Here the sample spans about 100,000 clones, 89% being singletons. V was shortened by 0 bases and J by 6 bases, with 5 bases between the two germline ends. CDR3 size: 12 residues. Germline V gives CDR1 SGHRS, CDR2 YFSETQ. Sequencing used CD4+ or CD8+ T cells sorted from blood, obtained in a trial of the OX40 agonist ivuxolimab. The genes are TRBV5-1 and TRBJ2-3; D is ambiguous. This receptor was taken from an adult with an advanced solid tumor such as melanoma, head and neck, liver or kidney cancer. CDR3 DNA: TGCGCCAGCAGCTTGGCCCTCGATACGCAGTATTTT. Encoded protein: CASSLALDTQYF.